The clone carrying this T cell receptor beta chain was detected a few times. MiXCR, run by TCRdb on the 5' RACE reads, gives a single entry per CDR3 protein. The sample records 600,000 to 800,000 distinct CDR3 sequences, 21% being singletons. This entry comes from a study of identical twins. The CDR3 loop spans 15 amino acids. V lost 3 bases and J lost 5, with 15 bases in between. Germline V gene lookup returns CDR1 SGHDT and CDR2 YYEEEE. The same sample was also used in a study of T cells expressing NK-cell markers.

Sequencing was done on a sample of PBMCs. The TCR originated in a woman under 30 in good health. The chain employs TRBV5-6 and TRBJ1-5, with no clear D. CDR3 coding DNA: TGTGCCAGCAGCTCACTGGCGGCAAGGGATCAGCCCCAGCATTTT. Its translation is CASSSLAARDQPQHF.